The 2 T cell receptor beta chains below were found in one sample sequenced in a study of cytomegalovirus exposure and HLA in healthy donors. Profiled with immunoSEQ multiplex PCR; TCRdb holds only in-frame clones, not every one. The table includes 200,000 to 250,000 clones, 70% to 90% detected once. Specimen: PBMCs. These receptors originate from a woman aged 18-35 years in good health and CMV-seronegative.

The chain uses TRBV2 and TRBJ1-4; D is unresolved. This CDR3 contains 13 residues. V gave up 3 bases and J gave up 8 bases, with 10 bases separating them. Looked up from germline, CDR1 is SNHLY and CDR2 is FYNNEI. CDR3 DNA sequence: TGTGCCAGCAGTGAGAGCCGTAGAGAAAAACTGTTTTTT. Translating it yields CASSESRREKLFF.

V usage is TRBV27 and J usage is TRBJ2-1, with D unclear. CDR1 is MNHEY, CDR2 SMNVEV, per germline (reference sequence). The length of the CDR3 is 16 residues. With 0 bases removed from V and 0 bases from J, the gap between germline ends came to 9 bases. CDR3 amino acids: CASSLSTPLSYNEQFF. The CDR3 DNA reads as TGTGCCAGCAGTTTATCGACACCGCTCTCCTACAATGAGCAGTTCTTC.